This T cell receptor (beta chain) was captured in a study of metastatic and nonmetastatic thyroid tumors. Study context: Blood and tumor or nodule tissue repertoires from malignant and benign thyroid patients were compared.

General study points: Compared with benign nodules, malignant thyroid tumors were reported to have significantly higher TCR beta diversity in both blood and tumor.

Patients underwent thyroid surgery, and none had received any treatment before it. Per the original data handling: The study built a papillary thyroid cancer distant-metastasis classifier from CDR3 differences across clinicopathological groups. TCRdb re-called the PCR reads through MiXCR. These V and J calls rely on TCRdb rather than the paper's analysis. The table shows about 24,000 clones, with 15% to 20% occurring only once. Remarks on this clone: Its target is unknown.

This CDR3 is 15 amino acids long. CDR1 is MNHNS and CDR2 is SASEGT in the germline V gene. Trimming cost V 8 bases and J 8 bases, with 24 bases left between them. The clonotype originates from a male donor with papillary thyroid cancer or a benign thyroid nodule (not recorded which). Some clones in this sample may be carry-over from other donors' samples. This chain joins TRBV6-1 and TRBJ1-2; weak D call: TRBD1 (5 bases). The sample taken for sequencing was blood. The CDR3 region is CASAGLDISAGGYTF. The CDR3 DNA reads TGTGCCAGCGCCGGGTTGGACATATCAGCAGGGGGCTACACCTTC.